This T cell receptor (beta chain) was sequenced during a study of CD4+ T cells in melanoma. The protocol was immunoSEQ multiplex PCR, while the TCRdb copy is restricted to in-frame clones and leaves out a portion. The table has 10,000 to 13,000 clones, less than 75% seen once; the top ten hold approximately 8.4%. Concerning this clone: Its antigen is undetermined.

The V gene lost 5 bases and the J gene lost 6 bases, with 20 bases spanning the gap. The germline gives CDR1 SGHAT, CDR2 FQNNGV. This CDR3 is built from 15 residues. The study's findings and limits: In melanoma, neoantigen-specific CD4+ T cells reportedly differed in differentiation state. CD8+ T cell, macrophage and B cell function reportedly correlated with neoantigen-specific CD4+ T cells.

The J gene is TRBJ2-7, the V gene TRBV11-2; the D gene is possibly TRBD2 (5 bases). This sequence originates from a human donor with melanoma. Input material: cells from a culture (not recorded whether cultured in vitro). The CDR3 DNA follows: TGTGCCAGCAGCGCCTCGAATGTGAGGGAAGGCGAGCAGTACTTC. It specifies CASSASNVREGEQYF.